This TCR beta chain emerged from a study of blood T cells in healthy people across ages. Study conclusions and caveats: When one million T cells were used, diversity estimates were thought to be underestimates.

The total RNA that was extracted per sample amounted to at least 6 micrograms. Primers used in a second PCR of about 7 to 11 cycles were a sample-barcoded 5' primer and a J-beta primer mix. TCRdb itself ran the 5' RACE reads through MiXCR, one entry per CDR3 protein. This sample carries roughly 800,000 distinct CDR3 sequences, roughly 60% of them seen once, and the ten largest clones take around 20%. In regard to this clonotype: Antigen unknown.

This CDR3 region has 15 residues. Germline V CDR1 and CDR2: LGHNA, YSLEER. Trimming stripped 0 bases from V and 2 bases from J, with 10 bases between. The source material was blood. The receptor was isolated from a man aged 25 to 40 in good health. This chain links TRBV4-3 with TRBJ2-5; D not certain. The CDR3 here is CASSQEVLAQETQYF. Written as DNA, the CDR3 is TGCGCCAGCAGCCAAGAGGTCCTGGCGCAAGAGACCCAGTACTTC.